The 28 T cell receptor beta chains presented below share a single source sample, sequenced in a study of early T cells in non-severe SARS-CoV-2 infection (dated by TCRdb to the early 2020s). To prepare the library, 5' RACE was applied. Sequencing used a NextSeq 500. In-frame beta chains were kept once TCRdb had trimmed the public reads at Q25 with fastp and called clones with MiXCR. Every distinct CDR3 protein forms one entry, paired with its most common genes and DNA. Present in this sample are 37,000 or so distinct CDR3 sequences, over 3.5% of which were seen just once. Together, the top ten hold approximately 4.8% of the sample. The sequencing input was whole blood. These receptors were collected from an adult who was a healthcare worker with PCR-confirmed SARS-CoV-2 infection or an uninfected control (not recorded which).

This clonotype came up many times. The V gene is TRBV20-1, the J gene TRBJ2-5, with D perhaps matching TRBD2 (6 bases). The CDR3 contains 15 residues. Germline CDR1 is DFQATT and CDR2 is SNEGSKA (reference sequence). Trimming stripped 1 base from V and 1 base from J, with 13 bases between. DNA for the CDR3: TGCAGTGCTAGAGTCCATGGGGGGTTCCAAGAGACCCAGTACTTC. It specifies CSARVHGGFQETQYF.

This clonotype was recorded at least ten times. The rearrangement links TRBV6-5 to TRBJ2-7; TRBD1 aligns across 9 bases. The V and J ends lost 5 bases and 0 bases, in that order; junction bases with no gene match: 5. From germline, CDR1 is MNHEY and CDR2 SVGAGI. The CDR3 is 15 amino acids. CDR3 protein: CASSRDRDSSYEQYF. The CDR3, as DNA: TGTGCCAGCAGTCGGGACAGGGATAGCTCCTACGAGCAGTACTTC.

The chain employs TRBV20-1 and TRBJ2-3; 7 positions match TRBD2. V was clipped by 6 bases and J by 0 bases; unmatched bases: 6. This CDR3 contains 14 residues. Germline V gives CDR1 DFQATT, CDR2 SNEGSKA (reference sequence). In DNA, the CDR3 is TGCAGTGCAAAAAGCGGGACTAGCACAGATACGCAGTATTTT. Protein product: CSAKSGTSTDTQYF.

This clonotype was picked up many times. The chain links TRBV10-2 to TRBJ2-1; D is uncertain. Germline CDR1 is WSHSY and CDR2 is SAAADI. V was shortened by 2 bases and J by 15 bases, with 20 bases between the two germline ends. There are 14 residues in the CDR3. CDR3 amino acids: CASSEPVSPSPPFF. The CDR3 nucleotides are TGCGCCAGCAGTGAGCCCGTCTCCCCTTCGCCCCCGTTCTTC.

This clonotype was observed at least ten times. The chain has TRBV10-1 and TRBJ1-1; D possibly corresponds to TRBD1 (5 bases). Trimming left V 0 bases short and J 1 base short, with 9 bases between. Germline CDR1 is WNHNN and CDR2 is SYGVQD (reference sequence). This CDR3 has 15 residues. In DNA form, the CDR3 reads TGCGCCAGCAGTGAGTCCGGGACGAAGAACACTGAAGCTTTCTTT. Translating gives CASSESGTKNTEAFF.

This clonotype was observed a few times. V usage is TRBV6-5 and J usage is TRBJ1-2; perhaps TRBD1 as D (6 bases). This CDR3 comprises 14 residues. Germline CDR1 MNHEY, CDR2 SVGAGI. Deletions cut 6 bases from V and 8 bases from J, with 19 bases between. CDR3 sequence reads: CASRHNTGSSGYTF. In DNA, the CDR3 is TGTGCCAGCAGACACAATACAGGGTCCAGCGGCTACACCTTC.

This clonotype was detected many times. This rearrangement joins TRBV29-1 to TRBJ1-1; D ambiguous. V gave up 5 bases and J gave up 0 bases, with 10 bases separating them. The CDR3 runs to 13 residues. Germline CDR1 and CDR2: SQVTM and ANQGSEA. The CDR3 DNA sequence: TGCAGCGTTCGCGGAAACATGAACACTGAAGCTTTCTTT. Protein product: CSVRGNMNTEAFF.

This clonotype was observed many times. This chain uses TRBV11-2 with TRBJ2-2; 13 bases match TRBD2. Germline V gives CDR1 SGHAT, CDR2 FQNNGV. V was clipped by 5 bases and J by 4 bases; unmatched bases: 10. This CDR3 has 18 amino acids. The CDR3 nucleotides are TGTGCCAGCAGCGAAGGCACTAGCGGGAGGGTAGGCACCGGGGAGCTGTTTTTT. Translating gives CASSEGTSGRVGTGELFF. The full variable domain, completed using reference TRBV11-2 and TRBJ2-2, is EAGVAQSPRYKIIEKRQSVAFWCNPISGHATLYWYQQILGQGPKLLIQFQNNGVVDDSQLPKDRFSAERLKGVDSTLKIQPAKLEDSAVYLCASSEGTSGRVGTGELFFGEGSRLTVL.

This clonotype was seen ten or more times. The chain joins TRBV28 to TRBJ2-2; D perhaps matches TRBD2 (6 bases). Trimming left V 1 base short and J 6 bases short, with 18 bases between. The CDR3 covers 17 residues. The V gene's germline CDR1 is MDHEN and CDR2 SYDVKM. CDR3 region: CASSLFSRPGDSGELFF. CDR3 in DNA: TGTGCCAGCAGTTTATTTAGCCGGCCGGGAGACTCCGGGGAGCTGTTTTTT.

This clonotype appeared many times. The rearrangement links TRBV6-5 to TRBJ2-7; D possibly corresponds to TRBD1 (6 bases). Trimming pared 5 bases from V and 2 bases from J, leaving 16 bases between. The length of the CDR3 is 15 residues. CDR1 is MNHEY and CDR2 is SVGAGI in the germline V gene. The CDR3, as DNA: TGTGCCAGCAGTGCCCGACAGGACCCCACCTACGAGCAGTACTTC. Its translation is CASSARQDPTYEQYF.

There are many counts of this clonotype. The rearrangement joins TRBV7-8 to TRBJ2-2, with 9 positions matching TRBD1. The length of the CDR3 is 16 residues. Trimming took 5 bases from V and 6 from J; bases not matched to a gene: 10. CDR1 is SGHVS and CDR2 is FQNEAQ in the germline V gene. Here the CDR3 reads CASSPGTGRPSGELFF. The CDR3 DNA reads TGTGCCAGCAGCCCCGGGACAGGGAGACCTTCCGGGGAGCTGTTTTTT. Drawing the rest from reference TRBV7-8 and TRBJ2-2, the complete variable domain is GAGVSQSPRYKVAKRGQDVALRCDPISGHVSLFWYQQALGQGPEFLTYFQNEAQLDKSGLPSDRFFAERPEGSVSTLKIQRTQQEDSAVYLCASSPGTGRPSGELFFGEGSRLTVL.

Many counts were recorded for this clonotype. This chain joins TRBV6-5 and TRBJ2-1; the match to TRBD2 covers 13 bases. V shed 6 bases, J shed 9 bases, and the junction held 8 bases outside the gene matches. The CDR3 has 15 amino acids. Germline V gives CDR1 MNHEY, CDR2 SVGAGI. The CDR3 loop is CASSRTSGGAGEQFF. Here the CDR3 DNA reads TGTGCCAGCAGCCGCACTAGCGGGGGGGCCGGTGAGCAGTTCTTC.

This clonotype was found many times. The J gene is TRBJ2-7, the V gene TRBV29-1; 7 nucleotides agree with TRBD1. Germline V gives CDR1 SQVTM, CDR2 ANQGSEA. V lost 4 bases and J lost 7; bases outside the gene matches: 10. The CDR3 totals 13 residues. CDR3 sequence reads: CSVVRQGGREQYF. The CDR3 DNA reads as TGCAGCGTTGTGAGACAGGGTGGCCGGGAGCAGTACTTC.

This clonotype is judged medium-sized. The genes are TRBV20-1 and TRBJ2-3, with TRBD2 identical over 15 bases. The V gene end was trimmed by 5 bases and the J gene end by 4 bases; junction bases not matched to a gene: 4. Germline loops: CDR1 DFQATT, CDR2 SNEGSKA (reference sequence). The CDR3 contains 15 residues. The CDR3 is CSAPGTSGGSDTQYF. The CDR3 coding sequence is TGCAGTGCTCCAGGGACTAGCGGGGGGTCAGATACGCAGTATTTT.

This clonotype was counted between two and nine times. The chain recombines TRBV12-3 or TRBV12-4 with TRBJ2-3; 8 nucleotides align to TRBD2. The CDR3 is 15 amino acids. V trimming: 5 bases; J trimming: 1 base; junction bases outside the gene matches: 5. DNA of the CDR3: TGTGCCAGCAGTGGCCAAGCGGGAGGCACAGATACGCAGTATTTT. This gives the protein CASSGQAGGTDTQYF.

This clonotype was observed at least ten times. The rearrangement joins TRBV7-8 to TRBJ1-3; 10 positions match TRBD1. The ends lost 4 bases at V and 4 bases at J; junction bases unmatched: 4. This CDR3 contains 15 residues. In germline, CDR1 is SGHVS, CDR2 FQNEAQ. The CDR3 reads CASSSADRGGNTIYF. The DNA for the CDR3 is TGTGCCAGCAGCTCTGCGGACAGGGGGGGAAACACCATATATTTT.

This clonotype was found many times. The CDR3 region is CASSLGGGQLIWGQETQYF. DNA of the CDR3: TGTGCCAGCAGCTTAGGTGGCGGACAGCTGATCTGGGGCCAAGAGACCCAGTACTTC. The chain carries TRBV11-2 and TRBJ2-5; possibly TRBD1 for D (6 bases). CDR3 length equals 19 residues. Trimming removed 1 base from V and 1 base from J, with 22 bases in between. Per germline, CDR1 SGHAT and CDR2 FQNNGV.

This clonotype was detected only a few times. The rearrangement joins TRBV12-3 or TRBV12-4 to TRBJ1-1; D unclear. Trimming took off 3 bases at V and 5 bases at J, with 10 bases between the two ends. The CDR3 loop spans 13 amino acids. CDR3 sequence (DNA): TGTGCCAGCAGTTTGGAGGTGAGGACTGAAGCTTTCTTT. Its protein product is CASSLEVRTEAFF.

The V and J genes are TRBV5-4 and TRBJ2-1; 7 bases agree with TRBD2. The V gene end was trimmed by 4 bases and the J gene end by 0 bases; junction bases not matched to a gene: 13. Germline loops: CDR1 SGHNT, CDR2 YYREEE (reference sequence). This CDR3 is 18 amino acids long. CDR3 sequence (DNA): TGTGCCAGCAGCCAGACTAGCCGCTACCGAGTCTCCTACAATGAGCAGTTCTTC. It specifies CASSQTSRYRVSYNEQFF.

Only a few counts were recorded for this clonotype. This rearrangement joins TRBV27 to TRBJ2-2; D could derive from TRBD1 or TRBD2 (5 bases each). The ends were cut back, 4 bases at V and 3 bases at J, with 15 bases in the middle. CDR3 length: 16 amino acids. From germline, CDR1 is MNHEY and CDR2 SMNVEV (reference sequence). CDR3 DNA: TGTGCCAGCAGTTCAATCTCCGGGACCGACACCGGGGAGCTGTTTTTT. As protein: CASSSISGTDTGELFF.

This clonotype was found many times. The rearrangement uses TRBV7-2 and TRBJ1-4, with 8 bases fitting TRBD1. This CDR3 spans 15 amino acids. The germline CDR1 and CDR2 sequences are SGHTA and FQGNSA. Trimming removed 3 bases from V and 7 bases from J; junction bases left unmatched: 7. The CDR3 loop reads CASSFQTGGGEKLFF. CDR3 in DNA: TGTGCCAGCAGCTTCCAAACAGGGGGTGGTGAAAAACTGTTTTTT.

The gene calls are TRBV6-5 and TRBJ1-2, with D possibly being TRBD1 (6 bases). This CDR3 is 13 amino acids long. V dropped 6 bases and J dropped 2 bases, with 10 bases sitting between them. From germline, CDR1 is MNHEY and CDR2 SVGAGI. The CDR3 bases are TGTGCCAGCAGCTCTGGACAGAACTATGGCTACACCTTC. Translated, it gives CASSSGQNYGYTF.

This clonotype was detected ten times or more. The J gene is TRBJ2-3, the V gene TRBV9; 11 bases are shared with TRBD2. CDR1 and CDR2 (germline): SGDLS, YYNGEE. This CDR3 is 16 amino acids long. Trimming removed 1 base from V and 7 bases from J; junction bases left unmatched: 8. The CDR3: CASSVSEASGGHTQYF. The CDR3 DNA is TGTGCCAGCAGCGTATCCGAGGCTAGCGGGGGGCATACGCAGTATTTT.

This clonotype was seen repeatedly, ten times or more. The V call is TRBV7-6, the J call TRBJ2-5; D tentatively fits TRBD1 or TRBD2 (5 bases each). The germline CDR1 and CDR2 sequences are SGHVS and FNYEAQ. The CDR3 extends over 13 amino acids. The V end lost 5 bases, the J end lost 2 bases, and 9 bases lay between the germline ends. In DNA form, the CDR3 reads TGTGCCAGCAGCCGGGGACGGCAAGAGACCCAGTACTTC. Translating gives CASSRGRQETQYF.

V and J are TRBV10-2 and TRBJ2-1; 8 bases are shared with TRBD2. Trimming took 3 bases from V and 0 from J; bases not matched to a gene: 7. CDR3 length equals 17 residues. The germline gives CDR1 WSHSY, CDR2 SAAADI. The CDR3 protein is CASSDSQAGVSYNEQFF. The CDR3 bases are TGCGCCAGCAGTGATTCCCAAGCGGGAGTCTCCTACAATGAGCAGTTCTTC.

Worth noting for this clonotype: The germline gene is not matched at one end of the junction; a read error may be the cause. The chain links TRBV5-4 to TRBJ2-7; no firm D call. This CDR3 is built from 15 residues. The germline CDR1 and CDR2 sequences are SGHNT and YYREEE (reference sequence). CDR3 nucleotide sequence: TGTGTCAGCAGCTTCTTTGTCGGCACGAACGACGAGCAGTACTTC. Translation gives CVSSFFVGTNDEQYF.

This clonotype was counted between two and nine times. V usage is TRBV12-3 or TRBV12-4 and J usage is TRBJ2-3, with D unclear. V lost 1 base and J 7 bases, leaving 3 bases between the germline ends. CDR3 length equals 11 residues. This chain's CDR3 is CASSLGNTQYF. CDR3 DNA: TGTGCCAGCAGTTTAGGCAATACGCAGTATTTT.

This clonotype has at least ten counts. The chain combines TRBV20-1 with TRBJ2-1, with 7 bases fitting TRBD2. The CDR3 is 16 amino acids. V gave up 1 base and J gave up 2 bases; unmatched junction bases: 8. The germline V gene has CDR1 DFQATT and CDR2 SNEGSKA (reference sequence). CDR3 nucleotide sequence: TGCAGTGCTAGAGGGGAGCGGGATACCCCCTACAATGAGCAGTTCTTC. Its translation: CSARGERDTPYNEQFF.